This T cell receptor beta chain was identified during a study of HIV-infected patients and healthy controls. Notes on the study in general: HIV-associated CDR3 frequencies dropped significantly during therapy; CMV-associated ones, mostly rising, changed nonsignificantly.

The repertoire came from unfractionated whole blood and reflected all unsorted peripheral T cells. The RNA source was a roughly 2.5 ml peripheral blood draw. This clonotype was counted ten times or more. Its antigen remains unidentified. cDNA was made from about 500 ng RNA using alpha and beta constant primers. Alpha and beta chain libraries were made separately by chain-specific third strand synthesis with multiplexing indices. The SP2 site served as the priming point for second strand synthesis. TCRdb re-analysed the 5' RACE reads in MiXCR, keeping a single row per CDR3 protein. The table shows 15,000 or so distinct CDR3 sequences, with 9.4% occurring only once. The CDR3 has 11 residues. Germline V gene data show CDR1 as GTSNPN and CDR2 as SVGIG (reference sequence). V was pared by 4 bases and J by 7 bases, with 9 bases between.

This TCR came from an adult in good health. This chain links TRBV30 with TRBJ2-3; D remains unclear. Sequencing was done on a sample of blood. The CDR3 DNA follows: TGTGCCTGGAATATCATGTATACGCAGTATTTT. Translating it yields CAWNIMYTQYF.